This T cell receptor (beta chain) was retrieved from a study of OX40 agonist ivuxolimab in advanced cancers. The overall study: Among those enrolled, mean age was 60 years (range about 23 to 90) and about 81% were male.

At baseline, cycle 4 day 1, and cycle 7 day 1, blood was sampled. To note about this clone: Its antigen is not identified.

The CDR3 is made up of 15 amino acids. CDR1 is SGHTA and CDR2 is FQGNSA in the germline V gene. V lost 1 base to trimming and J lost 0 bases, with 7 bases between them. Study-wide findings and caveats: Researchers report that CD8+ T cells had, on average, more expanded clones than CD4+.

Here immunoSEQ multiplex PCR was the method, and the copy in TCRdb shows in-frame clones only, minus some. The table shows approximately 70,000 clones, with around 83% occurring only once. This clonotype originated in an adult with an advanced solid tumor such as melanoma, head and neck, liver or kidney cancer. Here the sequenced sample was CD4+ or CD8+ T cells sorted from blood, taken in a trial of the OX40 agonist ivuxolimab. The chain is built from TRBV7-2 and TRBJ1-3; D is possibly TRBD1 (6 bases). The CDR3 DNA sequence: TGTGCCAGCAGCTTAGACAGGGCCTCTGGAAACACCATATATTTT. Its translation: CASSLDRASGNTIYF.